A selection of T cell receptor beta chains follows, all from one sample in a study of cytomegalovirus exposure and HLA in healthy donors. Assay: immunoSEQ multiplex PCR; the TCRdb copy retains only in-frame clones and omits some. Of some 200,000 clones listed, 75% to 90% are singletons. The sample taken for sequencing was PBMCs. All receptors come from a man in his forties or fifties in good health and CMV-seronegative. Each CDR3 is given with its conserved first and last residue. Fields, in order: clone size, J gene, CDR3 length, V gene, D gene, CDR3 DNA, CDR3 protein. A D gene is named only where the DNA matches it firmly. Where a row states a size, it is once, few, many or the class of an expanded clone; other rows omit it.

clone size: once; J gene: TRBJ1-2; CDR3 length: 14; V gene: TRBV25-1; D gene: TRBD1; CDR3 DNA: TGTGCCAGCAGTGAAACAGGGGGCAGGGTGGGCTACACCTTC; CDR3 protein: CASSETGGRVGYTF
clone size: .; J gene: TRBJ2-2; CDR3 length: 14; V gene: TRBV4-2; D gene: TRBD1; CDR3 DNA: TGTGCCAGCAGGCGACAGGGGTTCACCGGGGAGCTGTTTTTT; CDR3 protein: CASRRQGFTGELFF
clone size: .; J gene: TRBJ1-1; CDR3 length: 14; V gene: TRBV14; D gene: .; CDR3 DNA: TGTGCCAGCAGCACTCGACAGGTGAACACTGAAGCTTTCTTT; CDR3 protein: CASSTRQVNTEAFF
clone size: .; J gene: TRBJ2-7; CDR3 length: 13; V gene: TRBV19; D gene: .; CDR3 DNA: TGTGCCAGTATGCAGGGGACGGGCCACGAGCAGTACTTC; CDR3 protein: CASMQGTGHEQYF
clone size: .; J gene: TRBJ2-2; CDR3 length: 16; V gene: TRBV19; D gene: TRBD2; CDR3 DNA: TGTGCCAGTAGCGGTTGGACTAGCGGGGGTCCCGGGGAGCTGTTTTTT; CDR3 protein: CASSGWTSGGPGELFF
clone size: .; J gene: TRBJ1-5; CDR3 length: 16; V gene: TRBV28; D gene: TRBD1; CDR3 DNA: TGTGCCAGCAGTTTAGGGACAGGGGCTCTCAATCAGCCCCAGCATTTT; CDR3 protein: CASSLGTGALNQPQHF
clone size: .; J gene: TRBJ1-2; CDR3 length: 16; V gene: TRBV7-2; D gene: .; CDR3 DNA: TGTGCCAGCAGCCCCGGCCCGGACAGCCGTTCTGGGGGCTACACCTTC; CDR3 protein: CASSPGPDSRSGGYTF
clone size: .; J gene: TRBJ2-1; CDR3 length: 15; V gene: TRBV5-1; D gene: TRBD1; CDR3 DNA: TGCGCCAGCAGCCGGGACAGGACCGTCTACAATGAGCAGTTCTTC; CDR3 protein: CASSRDRTVYNEQFF
clone size: .; J gene: TRBJ2-1; CDR3 length: 14; V gene: TRBV30; D gene: .; CDR3 DNA: TGTGCCTGGAGGAAGGGGCGTAGGAACAATGAGCAGTTCTTC; CDR3 protein: CAWRKGRRNNEQFF
clone size: .; J gene: TRBJ1-2; CDR3 length: 19; V gene: TRBV12-5; D gene: TRBD1; CDR3 DNA: TGTGCTAGTGGTTTGGTAATAGGACAGGGGCCGTCAGCTAACTATGGCTACACCTTC; CDR3 protein: CASGLVIGQGPSANYGYTF
clone size: few; J gene: TRBJ2-1; CDR3 length: 11; V gene: TRBV19; D gene: .; CDR3 DNA: TGTGCCAGCGCAATTGGCACTGAGCAGTTCTTC; CDR3 protein: CASAIGTEQFF
clone size: .; J gene: TRBJ1-1; CDR3 length: 13; V gene: TRBV7-9; D gene: TRBD1; CDR3 DNA: TGTGCCAGCAGCCACGACAGGGTTACTGAAGCTTTCTTT; CDR3 protein: CASSHDRVTEAFF
clone size: .; J gene: TRBJ2-3; CDR3 length: 15; V gene: TRBV11-3; D gene: .; CDR3 DNA: TGTGCCAGCAGCTTAGGGCGGTCTAGCACAGATACGCAGTATTTT; CDR3 protein: CASSLGRSSTDTQYF
clone size: .; J gene: TRBJ2-7; CDR3 length: 14; V gene: TRBV19; D gene: .; CDR3 DNA: TGTGCCAGTAGTATTCGAGGGAGCTCCTACGAGCAGTACTTC; CDR3 protein: CASSIRGSSYEQYF
clone size: .; J gene: TRBJ1-1; CDR3 length: 14; V gene: TRBV28; D gene: .; CDR3 DNA: TGTGCCAGCAGTTTGATGGGGGGAACCACTGAAGCTTTCTTT; CDR3 protein: CASSLMGGTTEAFF
clone size: .; J gene: TRBJ2-1; CDR3 length: 13; V gene: TRBV19; D gene: .; CDR3 DNA: TGTGCCAGCGGACTGGGCTCCTACAATGAGCAGTTCTTC; CDR3 protein: CASGLGSYNEQFF
clone size: .; J gene: TRBJ2-3; CDR3 length: 20; V gene: TRBV2; D gene: TRBD2; CDR3 DNA: TGTGCCAGCAGTGAACCGAGCAGCGGGAGAGTCACCTTTTACACAGATACGCAGTATTTT; CDR3 protein: CASSEPSSGRVTFYTDTQYF
clone size: .; J gene: TRBJ2-3; CDR3 length: 16; V gene: TRBV10-3; D gene: TRBD2; CDR3 DNA: TGTGCCATCAGTGTCGGAAGCGGGAGTCTCACAGATACGCAGTATTTT; CDR3 protein: CAISVGSGSLTDTQYF
clone size: .; J gene: TRBJ1-1; CDR3 length: 14; V gene: TRBV7-2; D gene: TRBD1; CDR3 DNA: TGTGCCAGCAGCTTTGACAGGGGCCGCACTGAAGCTTTCTTT; CDR3 protein: CASSFDRGRTEAFF
clone size: .; J gene: TRBJ1-3; CDR3 length: 15; V gene: TRBV18; D gene: TRBD1; CDR3 DNA: TGTGCCAGCTCTCGACAGGGGGCGTCTGGAAACACCATATATTTT; CDR3 protein: CASSRQGASGNTIYF
clone size: .; J gene: TRBJ2-5; CDR3 length: 15; V gene: TRBV9; D gene: .; CDR3 DNA: TGTGCCAGCAGCGTAGGAGGGGGGGCAAGGGAGACCCAGTACTTC; CDR3 protein: CASSVGGGARETQYF
clone size: .; J gene: TRBJ1-1; CDR3 length: 15; V gene: TRBV7-2; D gene: .; CDR3 DNA: TGTGCCAGCAGCCCCCAGGGACATATGAACACTGAAGCTTTCTTT; CDR3 protein: CASSPQGHMNTEAFF
clone size: .; J gene: TRBJ2-3; CDR3 length: 15; V gene: TRBV6-5; D gene: TRBD2; CDR3 DNA: TGTGCCAGCAGTGGTAGCGGGGGGTACACAGATACGCAGTATTTT; CDR3 protein: CASSGSGGYTDTQYF
clone size: .; J gene: TRBJ1-5; CDR3 length: 15; V gene: TRBV2; D gene: .; CDR3 DNA: TGTGCCGCTTCGCCTGGGGGGTTTCCCAATCAGCCCCAGCATTTT; CDR3 protein: CAASPGGFPNQPQHF
clone size: .; J gene: TRBJ2-7; CDR3 length: 15; V gene: TRBV6-6; D gene: TRBD2; CDR3 DNA: TGTGCCAGCAGTTACCCGGGACTAGCGACCTACGAGCAGTACTTC; CDR3 protein: CASSYPGLATYEQYF
clone size: .; J gene: TRBJ2-7; CDR3 length: 14; V gene: TRBV5-1; D gene: TRBD2; CDR3 DNA: TGCGCCAGCAGCGGACTAGCCCTTCTGGACGAGCAGTACTTC; CDR3 protein: CASSGLALLDEQYF
clone size: .; J gene: TRBJ2-3; CDR3 length: 16; V gene: TRBV6-6; D gene: TRBD1; CDR3 DNA: TGTGCCAGCAGGAATGGACAGGGCCTTCTGACAGATACGCAGTATTTT; CDR3 protein: CASRNGQGLLTDTQYF
clone size: once; J gene: TRBJ1-1; CDR3 length: 15; V gene: TRBV9; D gene: .; CDR3 DNA: TGTGCCAGCAGCCCCCGAGGGGGGGGAAATTCTGAAGCTTTCTTT; CDR3 protein: CASSPRGGGNSEAFF
clone size: few; J gene: TRBJ1-1; CDR3 length: 14; V gene: TRBV4-2; D gene: TRBD1; CDR3 DNA: TGTGCCAGCAGCCAATCAGGGGGGAACACTGAAGCTTTCTTT; CDR3 protein: CASSQSGGNTEAFF
clone size: .; J gene: TRBJ2-2; CDR3 length: 13; V gene: TRBV7-2; D gene: .; CDR3 DNA: TGTGCCAGCAGCCCATTCGGTGCCGGGGAGCTGTTTTTT; CDR3 protein: CASSPFGAGELFF
clone size: .; J gene: TRBJ2-3; CDR3 length: 15; V gene: TRBV7-2; D gene: TRBD2; CDR3 DNA: TGTGCCAGCAGCTTAGGACTAGCCGGAGCAGATACGCAGTATTTT; CDR3 protein: CASSLGLAGADTQYF
clone size: .; J gene: TRBJ2-3; CDR3 length: 15; V gene: TRBV28; D gene: .; CDR3 DNA: TGTGCCAGCAGTAGGGACACGGATTTGGGAGATACGCAGTATTTT; CDR3 protein: CASSRDTDLGDTQYF
clone size: .; J gene: TRBJ1-2; CDR3 length: 15; V gene: TRBV4-1; D gene: TRBD1; CDR3 DNA: TGCGCCAGCAGCCCAGACAGGGGGCGAGACTATGGCTACACCTTC; CDR3 protein: CASSPDRGRDYGYTF
clone size: .; J gene: TRBJ2-7; CDR3 length: 14; V gene: TRBV5-1; D gene: TRBD1; CDR3 DNA: TGCGCCAGCAGTCCTGCAGGGGGAACCCACGAGCAGTACTTC; CDR3 protein: CASSPAGGTHEQYF
clone size: .; J gene: TRBJ2-7; CDR3 length: 14; V gene: TRBV7-2; D gene: TRBD1; CDR3 DNA: TGTGCCAGCAGCACCGGACAGGGGGTTGGCGAGCAGTACTTC; CDR3 protein: CASSTGQGVGEQYF
clone size: .; J gene: TRBJ1-6; CDR3 length: 18; V gene: TRBV28; D gene: TRBD1; CDR3 DNA: TGTGCCAGCAGTTTATGGGGACAGACTTCAGCCTATAATTCACCCCTCCACTTT; CDR3 protein: CASSLWGQTSAYNSPLHF
clone size: .; J gene: TRBJ2-1; CDR3 length: 16; V gene: TRBV6-6; D gene: TRBD1; CDR3 DNA: TGTGCCAGCAGTATACGGACAGGGGGCTCCTACAATGAGCAGTTCTTC; CDR3 protein: CASSIRTGGSYNEQFF
clone size: .; J gene: TRBJ2-7; CDR3 length: 11; V gene: TRBV2; D gene: .; CDR3 DNA: TGTGCCAGCAGTTACTCCTACGAGCAGTACTTC; CDR3 protein: CASSYSYEQYF
clone size: .; J gene: TRBJ1-1; CDR3 length: 12; V gene: TRBV15; D gene: .; CDR3 DNA: TGTGCCACCAGCAGGGGAGGCACTGAAGCTTTCTTT; CDR3 protein: CATSRGGTEAFF
clone size: .; J gene: TRBJ2-3; CDR3 length: 15; V gene: TRBV19; D gene: .; CDR3 DNA: TGTGCCAGTAGTAGGGCGACAGGCTACACAGATACGCAGTATTTT; CDR3 protein: CASSRATGYTDTQYF
clone size: .; J gene: TRBJ2-2; CDR3 length: 14; V gene: TRBV6-5; D gene: .; CDR3 DNA: TGTGCCAGCAGGAATAGGCAGGGAGGCGGGGAGCTGTTTTTT; CDR3 protein: CASRNRQGGGELFF
clone size: .; J gene: TRBJ1-1; CDR3 length: 14; V gene: TRBV4-3; D gene: .; CDR3 DNA: TGCGCCAGCAGCCCGACCGCGGGGGGCACTGAAGCTTTCTTT; CDR3 protein: CASSPTAGGTEAFF
clone size: .; J gene: TRBJ1-5; CDR3 length: 14; V gene: TRBV2; D gene: .; CDR3 DNA: TGTGCCAGCGGCCAACAGGGCGTCCCTCAGCCCCAGCATTTT; CDR3 protein: CASGQQGVPQPQHF
clone size: .; J gene: TRBJ2-7; CDR3 length: 12; V gene: TRBV6-5; D gene: TRBD1; CDR3 DNA: TGTGCCAGCCGACAGGGGGGTTACGAGCAGTACTTC; CDR3 protein: CASRQGGYEQYF
clone size: .; J gene: TRBJ2-7; CDR3 length: 15; V gene: TRBV5-6; D gene: .; CDR3 DNA: TGTGCCAGCAGCTTGGATCTCGGGGCGGCGGGAGAGCAGTACTTC; CDR3 protein: CASSLDLGAAGEQYF
clone size: once; J gene: TRBJ1-2; CDR3 length: 13; V gene: TRBV5-3; D gene: TRBD1; CDR3 DNA: TGTGCCAGAAGCTCTACAGGGGGTGGGGGCTACACCTTC; CDR3 protein: CARSSTGGGGYTF